This T cell receptor beta chain was captured in a study of control samples from healthy donors and cancer patients. Using immunoSEQ multiplex PCR, the repertoire was profiled, and TCRdb retains in-frame clones only, with some absent. The sample has 150,000 to 200,000 clones, 85% to 90% seen once; the top ten hold 1.2% to 1.5%. CDR3 length: 15 residues. V lost 2 bases and J lost 2; bases outside the gene matches: 3. The V gene's germline CDR1 is SGHTA and CDR2 FQGTGA. The V gene is TRBV7-3, the J gene TRBJ2-5; TRBD2 matches 9 bases. This sequence was found in a woman between 50 and 59 years old in good health. Sequencing was carried out using blood. In nucleotides, the CDR3 is TGTGCCAGCAGCTTAGGACTAGCGCCACAAGAGACCCAGTACTTC. This gives the protein CASSLGLAPQETQYF.